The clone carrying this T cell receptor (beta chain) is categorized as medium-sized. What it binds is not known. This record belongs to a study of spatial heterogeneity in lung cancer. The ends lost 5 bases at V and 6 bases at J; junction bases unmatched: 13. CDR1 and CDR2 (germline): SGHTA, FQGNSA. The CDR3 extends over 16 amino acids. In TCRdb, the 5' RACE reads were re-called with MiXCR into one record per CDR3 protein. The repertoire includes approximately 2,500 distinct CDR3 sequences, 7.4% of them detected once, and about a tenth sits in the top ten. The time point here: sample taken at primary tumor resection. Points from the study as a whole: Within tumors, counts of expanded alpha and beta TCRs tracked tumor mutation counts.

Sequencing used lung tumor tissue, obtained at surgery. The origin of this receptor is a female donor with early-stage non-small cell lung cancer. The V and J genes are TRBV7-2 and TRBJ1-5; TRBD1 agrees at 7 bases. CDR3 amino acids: CASSLSTGDSAQPQHF. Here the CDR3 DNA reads TGTGCCAGCAGCCTCTCCACAGGGGACAGCGCTCAGCCCCAGCATTTT.